The T cell receptor (beta chain) under discussion was sequenced for a study of T cells in tuberculosis. Study overall: In South Africa, adults with active tuberculosis were compared with IGRA-negative and latently infected IGRA-positive adolescents.

V lost 4 bases, J lost 5 bases, and 11 bases lay in between. CDR3 length equals 12 residues. Germline CDR1 GTSNPN, CDR2 SVGIG (reference sequence). Assay: immunoSEQ multiplex PCR; the TCRdb copy retains only in-frame clones and omits some. The table includes 9,500 to 12,000 clones, about 94% detected once. With respect to this clone: Antigen specificity is unknown.

Study results and caveats: Shorter CDR3-alpha in active tuberculosis partly drove smaller distances. Using the GMM-specific repertoire gave about 86% accuracy versus roughly 70% with motifs.

The material sequenced was PBMCs. This clonotype originated in an adult with tuberculosis. The gene calls are TRBV30 and TRBJ1-1; tentatively, D is TRBD1 (5 bases). This CDR3 reads CAWNLGGTEAFF. The CDR3 DNA sequence: TGTGCCTGGAATCTGGGGGGTACTGAAGCTTTCTTT.